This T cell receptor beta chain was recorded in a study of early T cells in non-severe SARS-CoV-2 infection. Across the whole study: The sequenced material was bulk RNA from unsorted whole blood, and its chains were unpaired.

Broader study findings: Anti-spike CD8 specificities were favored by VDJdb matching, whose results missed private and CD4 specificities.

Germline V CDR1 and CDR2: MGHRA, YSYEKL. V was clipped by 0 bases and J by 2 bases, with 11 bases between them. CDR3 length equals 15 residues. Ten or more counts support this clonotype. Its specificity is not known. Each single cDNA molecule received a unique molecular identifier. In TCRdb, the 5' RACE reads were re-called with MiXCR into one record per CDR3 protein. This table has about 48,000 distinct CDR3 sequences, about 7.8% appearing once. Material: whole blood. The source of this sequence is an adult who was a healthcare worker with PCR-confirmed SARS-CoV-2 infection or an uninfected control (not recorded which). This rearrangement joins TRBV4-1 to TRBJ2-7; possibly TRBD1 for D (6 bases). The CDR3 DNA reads TGCGCCAGCAGCCAAGATACAGGGAGCACCTACGAGCAGTACTTC. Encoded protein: CASSQDTGSTYEQYF.